This TCR beta chain stems from a study of cytotoxic CD8 clonotypes in ibrutinib-treated CLL. Study as a whole: Among the patients, some eleven presented as relapsed/refractory and roughly 15 as treatment-naive; roughly 17 showed unmutated IGHV. When averaged across all of the samples, the counts came to around 260,000 productive templates and tens of thousands of productive rearrangements.

The V segment lost 1 base and the J segment 5 bases; nucleotides outside the gene matches: 5. The germline gives CDR1 SGHTA, CDR2 FQGTGA. This CDR3 spans 17 amino acids. Investigators sought sequencing depths of between 1 in 200,000 and 1 in 1 million T cells. Here immunoSEQ multiplex PCR was the method, and the copy in TCRdb shows in-frame clones only, minus some. The data contain some 30,000 clones, about three quarters of them seen just once; the ten biggest clones take up roughly 48%. The chain links TRBV7-3 to TRBJ2-2; 12 positions agree with TRBD1. The starting material was PBMCs, obtained after 36 months of ibrutinib treatment. This clonotype originated in a human donor with chronic lymphocytic leukemia. Here the CDR3 DNA reads TGTGCCAGCAGCTTAAGTCGGGGACAGGGGGCAACCGGGGAGCTGTTTTTT. Its translation: CASSLSRGQGATGELFF.